These 10 T cell receptor beta chains share one sample of origin, sequenced in a study of T cell responses to AZD1222 COVID-19 vaccine. The repertoire was sequenced with immunoSEQ multiplex PCR; TCRdb's copy has only in-frame clones and lacks some. This table holds 110,000 to 150,000 clones, 80% to 95% found once. The sequenced sample was peripheral blood, obtained on day 0 of AZD1222 vaccination. The receptors stem from an adult in good health.

The count of this clone is one. The V and J genes are TRBV11-3 and TRBJ2-3, with TRBD1 matching over 7 bases. V trimming: 4 bases; J trimming: 8 bases; junction bases outside the gene matches: 9. CDR3 length: 14 amino acids. Germline V gives CDR1 SGHNT, CDR2 YENEEA. The CDR3 DNA reads as TGTGCCAGCAGCTCCCGGGTCTCAGGGGGTACGCAGTATTTT. Translating it yields CASSSRVSGGTQYF.

This clone was counted a single time. The chain carries TRBV7-2 and TRBJ2-1; D might be TRBD1 (5 bases). V was shortened by 1 base and J by 9 bases, with 13 bases between the two germline ends. The CDR3 is 14 residues long. The germline CDR1 and CDR2 sequences are SGHTA and FQGNSA. This CDR3 reads CASSLGAGHTEQFF. The DNA of the CDR3 is TGTGCCAGCAGCTTAGGGGCAGGGCATACTGAGCAGTTCTTC.

V is TRBV16 and J is TRBJ2-6; tentatively, D is TRBD1 (6 bases). The CDR3 has 15 residues. The germline gives CDR1 KGHSY, CDR2 FQNENV. V was shortened by 5 bases and J by 2 bases, with 10 bases between the two germline ends. The CDR3 nucleotides are TGTGCCAGCAGCGCAGGGGTCCCTGGGGCCAACGTCCTGACTTTC. The encoded protein is CASSAGVPGANVLTF.

The V gene is TRBV7-2, the J gene TRBJ1-1; no clear D gene. Germline assignment: CDR1 SGHTA and CDR2 FQGNSA. The V end lost 1 base, the J end lost 5 bases, and 8 bases lay between the germline ends. There are 13 residues in the CDR3. CDR3: CASSLVGVTEAFF. CDR3 coding DNA: TGTGCCAGCAGCTTAGTTGGGGTAACTGAAGCTTTCTTT.

This clone has a handful of counts. The gene calls are TRBV2 and TRBJ1-5; D uncertain. This CDR3 has 14 residues. Germline assignment: CDR1 SNHLY and CDR2 FYNNEI. V was cut by 0 bases and J by 7 bases, with 10 bases left in between. In DNA form, the CDR3 reads TGTGCCAGCAGTGAAGCGAGGCCAGGACAGCCCCAGCATTTT. It specifies CASSEARPGQPQHF.

The V and J genes are TRBV28 and TRBJ2-5, with 8 bases fitting TRBD2. Germline trimming cut 3 bases from V and 2 bases from J; bases unmatched to any gene: 11. Germline-derived CDR1 and CDR2 are MDHEN and SYDVKM. The CDR3 sequence is 17 residues long. Written as DNA, the CDR3 is TGTGCCAGCAGTTTCGGGCGGGGGGACCACCCTCAAGAGACCCAGTACTTC. Its translation is CASSFGRGDHPQETQYF.

The chain links TRBV30 to TRBJ2-1; 8 nucleotides match TRBD2. The germline gives CDR1 GTSNPN, CDR2 SVGIG (reference sequence). The CDR3 loop spans 15 amino acids. V was clipped by 8 bases and J by 8 bases; unmatched bases: 17. The CDR3 is CARTRTSLPGDEQFF. In DNA form, the CDR3 reads TGTGCCCGAACCCGGACTAGCCTTCCCGGCGATGAGCAGTTCTTC.

This sequence joins TRBV6-5 and TRBJ1-1, with D possibly TRBD1 on 6 matching bases. The germline V and J ends were trimmed by 6 bases and 7 bases, with 15 bases remaining between them. The germline V gene has CDR1 MNHEY and CDR2 SVGAGI. CDR3 length: 13 amino acids. This CDR3 reads CASRVIQGSEAFF. DNA of the CDR3: TGTGCCAGCAGGGTTATACAGGGAAGTGAAGCTTTCTTT.

CDR3 protein: CASSILAVSSYEQYF. The DNA of the CDR3 is TGTGCCAGTAGTATACTAGCGGTCAGCTCCTACGAGCAGTACTTC. The chain recombines TRBV19 with TRBJ2-7; TRBD2 aligns across 7 bases. V gave up 2 bases and J gave up 0 bases; unmatched junction bases: 4. The germline V gene has CDR1 LNHDA and CDR2 SQIVND (reference sequence). The CDR3 covers 15 residues. Full variable domain (remainder filled in from reference TRBV19 and TRBJ2-7): DGGITQSPKYLFRKEGQNVTLSCEQNLNHDAMYWYRQDPGQGLRLIYYSQIVNDFQKGDIAEGYSVSREKKESFPLTVTSAQKNPTAFYLCASSILAVSSYEQYFGPGTRLTVT.

The chain links TRBV28 to TRBJ2-2; D may match TRBD1 or TRBD2 (5 bases each). In germline, CDR1 is MDHEN, CDR2 SYDVKM. V lost 3 bases to trimming and J lost 7 bases, with 15 bases between them. CDR3 length equals 15 residues. In nucleotides, the CDR3 is TGTGCCAGCAGTTTGGGGGTTTACCCCCTCGGGGAGCTGTTTTTT. It is translated as CASSLGVYPLGELFF.